Following are 9 T cell receptor beta chains from one sample sequenced in a study of T cell repertoires in cytomegalovirus infection. TCRdb called the reads again in MiXCR, with one record for every CDR3 protein. The table includes around 740,000 distinct CDR3 sequences, roughly 36% detected once. Sequencing input: PBMCs. These receptors were obtained from a human donor in good health (CMV status not recorded). Some clones in this sample may be carry-over from other donors' samples.

The chain's CDR3 is CSAGVAGKNYGYTF. CDR3 DNA sequence: TGCAGTGCTGGCGTGGCCGGAAAAAACTATGGCTACACCTTC. This rearrangement joins TRBV20-1 to TRBJ1-2; no definite D call. V gave up 5 bases and J gave up 2 bases, with 15 bases separating them. The CDR3 is 14 residues long. Germline CDR1 DFQATT, CDR2 SNEGSKA (reference sequence).

The chain combines TRBV5-3 with TRBJ2-3; 7 nucleotides match TRBD2. TRBV5-3 is annotated as an ORF whose role is uncertain. There are 16 residues in the CDR3. The V segment lost 8 bases and the J segment 1 base; nucleotides outside the gene matches: 13. CDR3 in DNA: TGTGCCAGCAATTCTCGGGGGGTAGCTGGCACAGATACGCAGTATTTT. Residues: CASNSRGVAGTDTQYF.

V gene TRBV14 combines with J gene TRBJ1-1, with D perhaps matching TRBD1 (5 bases). With 4 bases removed from V and 1 base from J, the gap between germline ends came to 16 bases. The germline V gene encodes CDR1 SGHDN and CDR2 FVKESK. The CDR3 extends over 16 amino acids. CDR3 sequence (DNA): TGTGCCAGCAGCCGCTTGGGGAGGGGAGGGAACACTGAAGCTTTCTTT. This translates into CASSRLGRGGNTEAFF. Variable domain in full (rest from reference TRBV14 and TRBJ1-1): EAGVTQFPSHSVIEKGQTVTLRCDPISGHDNLYWYRRVMGKEIKFLLHFVKESKQDESGMPNNRFLAERTGGTYSTLKVQPAELEDSGVYFCASSRLGRGGNTEAFFGQGTRLTVV.

This clonotype has just a few counts. The chain is built from TRBV6-1 and TRBJ2-1; D gene unclear. Germline CDR1 is MNHNS and CDR2 is SASEGT. Trimming took 5 bases from V and 8 from J, leaving 13 bases between them. This CDR3 region has 13 residues. DNA of the CDR3: TGTGCCAGCAGTCTCGTCCGCTTGGATGAGCAGTTCTTC. It is translated as CASSLVRLDEQFF.

The V call is TRBV5-1, the J call TRBJ2-7, with 10 bases matching TRBD2. J was trimmed by 3 bases and V by 7 bases; bases with no gene match: 7. The CDR3 extends over 14 amino acids. The germline V gene encodes CDR1 SGHRS and CDR2 YFSETQ. As DNA, the CDR3 is TGCGCCAGCCGGGGACTAGCGACTAGCTACGAGCAGTACTTC. Translating gives CASRGLATSYEQYF.

CDR3 amino acids: CASKAGGSPSYGYTF. As DNA, the CDR3 is TGTGCCAGCAAGGCAGGGGGTAGCCCCTCCTATGGCTACACCTTC. The rearrangement uses TRBV27 and TRBJ1-2; 7 bases line up with TRBD1. The CDR3 runs 15 residues. Germline CDR1 is MNHEY and CDR2 is SMNVEV (reference sequence). V dropped 7 bases and J dropped 4; count of bases not matched to a gene: 12.

The chain uses TRBV6-2 or TRBV6-3 and TRBJ2-2; TRBD2 agrees at 12 bases. CDR1 is MNHEY, CDR2 SVGEGT, per germline. Trimming cost V 10 bases and J 8 bases; bases outside gene matches: 5. The CDR3 sequence is 13 residues long. This CDR3 is CAIWTSGAGELFF. DNA of the CDR3: TGTGCCATCTGGACTAGCGGGGCTGGGGAGCTGTTTTTT.

The chain links TRBV29-1 to TRBJ2-1; TRBD2 agrees at 13 bases. The CDR3 has 17 residues. V was pared by 6 bases and J by 0 bases, with 8 bases of the junction left unmatched. The germline gives CDR1 SQVTM, CDR2 ANQGSEA. The DNA of the CDR3 is TGCAGCGTCGCGGGACTAGCGGGGTGGAGCTCCTACAATGAGCAGTTCTTC. This encodes CSVAGLAGWSSYNEQFF.

The chain links TRBV20-1 to TRBJ2-4; TRBD1 aligns across 8 bases. The germline V gene has CDR1 DFQATT and CDR2 SNEGSKA (reference sequence). V was pared by 6 bases and J by 0 bases, with 7 bases of the junction left unmatched. The CDR3 is made up of 15 amino acids. The CDR3 DNA is TGCAGTGCCAGGGGACAGGCAGCAGCCAAAAACATTCAGTACTTC. It is translated as CSARGQAAAKNIQYF.